The 17 T cell receptor beta chains below all came from one sample that was sequenced in a study of monozygotic twins with inflammatory bowel disease. With the 5' RACE reads reprocessed, TCRdb shows one record per CDR3 protein and no DNA. Its clone listing holds approximately 400,000 distinct CDR3 sequences. The sequenced material came from blood. The receptors shown here come from a human donor with ulcerative colitis or Crohn's disease, or a healthy co-twin of an affected twin (not recorded which).

This chain connects TRBV3-1 to TRBJ1-5. The CDR3 runs to 14 residues. Germline V gene sequence: CDR1 LGHDT, CDR2 YNNKEL (reference sequence). Here the CDR3 reads CASSQGGFNQPQHF. The full variable domain, rest sourced from reference TRBV3-1 and TRBJ1-5, is DTAVSQTPKYLVTQMGNDKSIKCEQNLGHDTMYWYKQDSKKFLKIMFSYNNKELIINETVPNRFSPKSPDKAHLNLHINSLELGDSAVYFCASSQGGFNQPQHFGDGTRLSIL.

The chain is built from TRBV28 and TRBJ2-1; TCRdb proposes TRBD1, but this gene call is untestable without DNA. This CDR3 is built from 15 residues. Per germline, CDR1 MDHEN and CDR2 SYDVKM. CDR3: CASSRDRVITNEQFF.

The chain has TRBV19 and TRBJ2-1. The CDR3 totals 16 residues. Per the germline V gene, CDR1 is LNHDA and CDR2 is SQIVND (reference sequence). Here the CDR3 reads CASSFDSASAYNEQFF.

The chain is built from TRBV2 and TRBJ2-2; TCRdb lists TRBD2, though no DNA is available to test this call. The CDR3 length is 16 residues. CDR1 SNHLY and CDR2 FYNNEI come from the germline V gene. The CDR3 is CASSIIAGTNTGELFF. Using reference TRBV2 and TRBJ2-2 for the parts outside the CDR3, the full variable domain is EPEVTQTPSHQVTQMGQEVILRCVPISNHLYFYWYRQILGQKVEFLVSFYNNEISEKSEIFDDQFSVERPDGSNFTLKIRSTKLEDSAMYFCASSIIAGTNTGELFFGEGSRLTVL.

The chain joins TRBV29-1 to TRBJ2-1; lacking DNA, the TRBD1 call made by TCRdb goes unchecked. Germline CDR1 reads SQVTM; CDR2 reads ANQGSEA. The CDR3 is 13 amino acids. This chain's CDR3 is CSVEMTQGNEQFF.

The chain recombines TRBV7-2 with TRBJ2-5; checking the TCRdb D call of TRBD1 is not possible without DNA. The CDR3 totals 14 residues. Germline assignment: CDR1 SGHTA and CDR2 FQGNSA. CDR3 in amino acids: CASSRGGPVDTQYF.

The chain is built from TRBV13 and TRBJ1-1; TCRdb picks TRBD1, but there is no DNA to check that call. This CDR3 has 13 amino acids. Germline values: CDR1 PRHDT, CDR2 FYEKMQ (reference sequence). The CDR3 spells CASSRTANTEAFF.

The rearrangement links TRBV3-1 to TRBJ2-7; TCRdb reports TRBD1, a call that lacks DNA to check it against. The CDR3 has 14 residues. The germline V gene has CDR1 LGHDT and CDR2 YNNKEL (reference sequence). The chain's CDR3 is CASSQVRAPYEQYF.

The chain joins TRBV20-1 to TRBJ1-6. CDR3 length: 11 residues. CDR1 and CDR2 (germline): DFQATT, SNEGSKA (reference sequence). CDR3 protein: CSATLNSPLHF.

The chain is built from TRBV7-6 and TRBJ2-5. This CDR3 spans 12 amino acids. In germline, CDR1 is SGHVS, CDR2 FNYEAQ. This chain's CDR3 is CASSNPQETQYF.

The chain employs TRBV11-1 and TRBJ2-3; the TCRdb D gene call, TRBD2, has no DNA to confirm it. The V gene's germline CDR1 is SGHAT and CDR2 FQDESV (reference sequence). The CDR3 length is 16 residues. CDR3 protein: CASSLSAGVVTDTQYF.

This chain joins TRBV7-6 and TRBJ2-5; as DNA is missing, the TRBD1 call by TCRdb cannot be tested. The CDR3 sequence is 14 residues long. Per germline, CDR1 SGHVS and CDR2 FNYEAQ. CDR3 sequence: CASSRDRLQETQYF.

The J gene is TRBJ2-7, the V gene TRBV10-3; as DNA is missing, the TRBD2 call by TCRdb cannot be tested. This CDR3 has 13 residues. Germline V gives CDR1 ENHRY, CDR2 SYGVKD. The CDR3 region is CAIRLADSYEQYF.

The gene calls are TRBV12-3 or TRBV12-4 and TRBJ2-3; TCRdb selects TRBD2, and the lack of DNA leaves this call unchecked. The CDR3 is 15 amino acids. The chain's CDR3 is CASRLLAGGPDTQYF.

The chain is built from TRBV6-6 and TRBJ1-2; the D gene TCRdb calls, TRBD1, cannot be checked with no DNA. The CDR3 totals 13 residues. Germline assignment: CDR1 MNHNY and CDR2 SVGAGI (reference sequence). CDR3 protein: CASSQEGQGGYTF.

The rearrangement joins TRBV5-1 to TRBJ2-3; without DNA, the TCRdb call of TRBD2 cannot be checked. Germline V gene lookup returns CDR1 SGHRS and CDR2 YFSETQ. This CDR3 contains 15 residues. CDR3 protein: CASSFELAERDTQYF.

V gene TRBV12-3 or TRBV12-4 combines with J gene TRBJ1-2. The length of the CDR3 is 14 residues. Here the CDR3 reads CASSFAGVNYGYTF.